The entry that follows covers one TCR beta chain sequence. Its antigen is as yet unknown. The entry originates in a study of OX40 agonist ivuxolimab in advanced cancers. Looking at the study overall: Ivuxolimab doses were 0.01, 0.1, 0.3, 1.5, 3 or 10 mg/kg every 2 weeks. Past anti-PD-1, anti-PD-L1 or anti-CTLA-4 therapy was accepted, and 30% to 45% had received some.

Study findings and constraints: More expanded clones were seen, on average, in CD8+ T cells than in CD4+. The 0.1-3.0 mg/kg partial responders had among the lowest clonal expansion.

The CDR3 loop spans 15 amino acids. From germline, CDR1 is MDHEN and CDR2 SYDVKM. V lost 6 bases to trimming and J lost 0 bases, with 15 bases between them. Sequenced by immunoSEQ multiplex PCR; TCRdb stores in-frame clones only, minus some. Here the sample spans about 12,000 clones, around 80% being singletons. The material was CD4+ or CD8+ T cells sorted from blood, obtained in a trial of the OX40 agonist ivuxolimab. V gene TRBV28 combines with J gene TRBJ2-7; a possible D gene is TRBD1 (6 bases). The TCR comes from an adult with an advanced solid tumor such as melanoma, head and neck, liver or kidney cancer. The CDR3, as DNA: TGTGCCAGCAGGCGCTACAGGGTCGGCTCCTACGAGCAGTACTTC. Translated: CASRRYRVGSYEQYF. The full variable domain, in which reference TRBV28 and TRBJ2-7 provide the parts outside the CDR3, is DVKVTQSSRYLVKRTGEKVFLECVQDMDHENMFWYRQDPGLGLRLIYFSYDVKMKEKGDIPEGYSVSREKKERFSLILESASTNQTSMYLCASRRYRVGSYEQYFGPGTRLTVT.